The 14 T cell receptor beta chains presented below share a single source sample, sequenced in a study of CD8 T cells in ankylosing spondylitis. TCRdb re-derived calls from the 5' RACE reads in MiXCR, one entry per CDR3 protein. This sample has around 300,000 distinct CDR3 sequences, with roughly 20% found just once. The specimen sequenced was blood, either unsorted or a sorted T cell fraction (not recorded which). These receptors were obtained from a female donor with ankylosing spondylitis or in good health (not recorded which).

J is TRBJ2-2 and V is TRBV4-2; TRBD1 agrees at 7 bases. Germline V gene sequence: CDR1 LGHNA, CDR2 YNFKEQ. CDR3 size: 18 residues. The J segment lost 5 bases and the V segment lost 1 base, leaving 13 bases of the junction unmatched. In DNA form, the CDR3 reads TGTGCCAGCAGCCAAGGTCTCCCCGGGACAGTAGGTACCGGGGAGCTGTTTTTT. It encodes CASSQGLPGTVGTGELFF.

This clonotype was counted between two and nine times. This chain connects TRBV7-2 to TRBJ1-2; D is unclear. The germline CDR1 and CDR2 sequences are SGHTA and FQGNSA. The CDR3 covers 15 residues. Trimming removed 1 base at V and 5 bases at J, with 14 bases between. CDR3 protein: CASSLGMVDGYGYTF. In DNA form, the CDR3 reads TGTGCCAGCAGCTTAGGAATGGTGGATGGGTATGGCTACACCTTC.

The V gene is TRBV7-7, the J gene TRBJ2-1; 7 bases fit TRBD2. The germline V gene encodes CDR1 SSHAT and CDR2 FNYEAQ (reference sequence). The CDR3 extends over 15 amino acids. V lost 0 bases, J lost 4 bases, and 3 bases stayed unmatched. The CDR3 loop reads CASSLAGGRYNEQFF. CDR3 sequence (DNA): TGTGCCAGCAGCTTAGCGGGAGGGAGGTACAATGAGCAGTTCTTC.

The chain recombines TRBV6-5 with TRBJ2-5; D not certain. CDR1 is MNHEY, CDR2 SVGAGI, per germline. The V and J ends lost 6 bases and 5 bases respectively, with 7 bases between them. CDR3 length equals 11 residues. The CDR3 sequence: CASRSGETQYF. The CDR3 coding sequence is TGTGCCAGCAGGTCTGGTGAGACCCAGTACTTC.

This clonotype has more than one count but fewer than ten. The rearrangement joins TRBV6-1 to TRBJ2-1; 7 bases map to TRBD1. Germline CDR1 and CDR2: MNHNS and SASEGT. The CDR3 runs 14 residues. With 1 base clipped from V and 9 bases from J, the junction kept 6 bases outside the gene matches. CDR3 coding DNA: TGTGCCAGCAGTGAAGAGGGAAGGGGGCTTGAGCAGTTCTTC. Translation: CASSEEGRGLEQFF.

Ten or more counts support this clonotype. CDR3 DNA: TGCAGCGTGGGACCGCAGGAGACCCAGTACTTC. This translates into CSVGPQETQYF. The rearrangement uses TRBV29-1 and TRBJ2-5, with D perhaps being TRBD1 or TRBD2 (5 bases each). CDR3 length equals 11 residues. The germline gives CDR1 SQVTM, CDR2 ANQGSEA. V was shortened by 6 bases and J by 5 bases, with 10 bases between the two germline ends.

The rearrangement joins TRBV24-1 to TRBJ2-3; 7 bases match TRBD1. V lost 4 bases, J lost 5 bases, and 8 bases stayed unmatched. The CDR3 is made up of 15 amino acids. Germline CDR1 reads KGHDR; CDR2 reads SFDVKD. CDR3 region: CATSETRDSGDTQYF. The CDR3 DNA is TGTGCCACCAGTGAGACCCGGGACAGTGGAGATACGCAGTATTTT.

This clonotype was seen only a few times. This chain connects TRBV4-3 to TRBJ2-5; 9 bases agree with TRBD1. The CDR3 loop spans 16 amino acids. Trimming at V came to 3 bases and at J to 0 bases, leaving 5 bases not matched to a gene. Looked up from germline, CDR1 is LGHNA and CDR2 is YSLEER. DNA for the CDR3: TGCGCCAGCAGCCAGGGAACAGGGGGCTACCAAGAGACCCAGTACTTC. As protein: CASSQGTGGYQETQYF.

Points on this clonotype: This clone may be a read error of a much larger clone one base away. The genes are TRBV6-1 and TRBJ1-2; TRBD1 matches 7 bases. From germline, CDR1 is MNHNS and CDR2 SASEGT. The CDR3 has 13 amino acids. The J segment lost 3 bases and the V segment lost 6 bases, leaving 4 bases of the junction unmatched. This CDR3 reads CASRLDRDYGYTF. The CDR3 region has the DNA TGTGCCAGCAGGCTCGACAGGGACTATGGCTACACCTTC.

This clonotype was detected a few times. This chain links TRBV5-4 with TRBJ2-1; 7 bases agree with TRBD2. With 4 bases clipped from V and 4 bases from J, the junction kept 8 bases outside the gene matches. The CDR3 length is 15 residues. Germline CDR1 SGHNT, CDR2 YYREEE (reference sequence). The CDR3 protein is CASSRTSDRYNEQFF. For the CDR3, the DNA is TGTGCCAGCAGCCGCACTAGCGACCGGTACAATGAGCAGTTCTTC.

This clonotype was counted between two and nine times. This chain links TRBV27 with TRBJ2-1; a weak D match, TRBD2 (6 bases). V was shortened by 3 bases and J by 6 bases, with 9 bases between the two germline ends. The CDR3 length is 13 residues. Germline-derived CDR1 and CDR2 are MNHEY and SMNVEV (reference sequence). CDR3 nucleotides: TGTGCCAGCAGTTTCACGACTAGCAATGAGCAGTTCTTC. Protein product: CASSFTTSNEQFF.

The V and J genes are TRBV20-1 and TRBJ2-2; D is possibly TRBD1 (6 bases). CDR3 length: 13 residues. Germline CDR1 and CDR2: DFQATT and SNEGSKA (reference sequence). The ends were cut back, 6 bases at V and 5 bases at J, with 13 bases in the middle. In DNA form, the CDR3 reads TGCAGTGCAGAAAAAGGGGGAACCGGGGAGCTGTTTTTT. Its translation is CSAEKGGTGELFF.

This clonotype showed up many times. The V call is TRBV5-1, the J call TRBJ1-1; D perhaps matches TRBD1 (5 bases). This CDR3 contains 15 residues. V was pared by 4 bases and J by 0 bases, with 13 bases between. Germline CDR1 SGHRS, CDR2 YFSETQ. The CDR3 DNA sequence: TGCGCCAGCAGCAACAAAACAGGAGTGAACACTGAAGCTTTCTTT. Translating it yields CASSNKTGVNTEAFF.

This clonotype has at least ten counts. J is TRBJ1-5 and V is TRBV20-1; no reliable D call. Trimming left V 5 bases short and J 0 bases short, with 8 bases between. The germline V gene encodes CDR1 DFQATT and CDR2 SNEGSKA (reference sequence). This CDR3 has 13 amino acids. In DNA, the CDR3 is TGCAGTGCTGAGGTGTATAGCAATCAGCCCCAGCATTTT. It is translated as CSAEVYSNQPQHF.